This TCR beta chain was recorded in a study of monozygotic twins with cystic fibrosis. Findings and limits, study-wide: Co-twins had the most similar V usage for 13 of 16 pairs, J for 8.

TCRdb's table, derived via immunoSEQ multiplex PCR, lists solely in-frame clones and lacks some. This repertoire shows approximately 25,000 clones, approximately 90% found once; its top ten account for 0.29%. The CDR3 runs 14 residues. CDR1 and CDR2 from the germline V gene are GTSNPN and SVGIG (reference sequence). V was clipped by 2 bases and J by 4 bases, with 12 bases between them. This clone has a handful of counts. Its antigen is currently unknown. Sequencing was done on a sample of blood. The clonotype originates from a girl aged 2 to 10 with cystic fibrosis. The chain uses TRBV30 and TRBJ1-5, with D unclear. CDR3 sequence: CAWSYTALNQPQHF. DNA for the CDR3: TGTGCCTGGAGTTACACAGCCCTTAATCAGCCCCAGCATTTT.